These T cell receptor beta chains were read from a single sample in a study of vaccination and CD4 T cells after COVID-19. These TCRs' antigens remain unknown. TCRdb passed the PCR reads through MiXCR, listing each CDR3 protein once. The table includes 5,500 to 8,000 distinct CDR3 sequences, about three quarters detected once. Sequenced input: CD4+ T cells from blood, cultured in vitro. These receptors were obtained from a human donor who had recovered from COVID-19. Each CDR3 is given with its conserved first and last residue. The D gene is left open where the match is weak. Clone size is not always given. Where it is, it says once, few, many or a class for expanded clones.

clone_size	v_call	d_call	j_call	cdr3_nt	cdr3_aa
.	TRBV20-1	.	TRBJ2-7	TGCAGTGCGAGTAGGGGGGCGGACGAGCAGTACTTC	CSASRGADEQYF
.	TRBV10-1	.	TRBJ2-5	TGCGCCAGCAGTGAGTCTTCGTTGGGTCGGAAGAAGGTAGAGACCCAGTACTTC	CASSESSLGRKKVETQYF
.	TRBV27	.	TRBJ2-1	TGTGCCAGCAGTTCAAAGGGGGACTCGCGGGAGATAAACAATGAGCAGTTCTTC	CASSSKGDSREINNEQFF
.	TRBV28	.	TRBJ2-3	TGTGCCAGCAGTTTATATAGCCCCACAGATACGCAGTATTTT	CASSLYSPTDTQYF
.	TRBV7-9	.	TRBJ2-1	TGTGCCAGCAGCCGTGGGGGGCTCCGCAATGAGCAGTTCTTC	CASSRGGLRNEQFF
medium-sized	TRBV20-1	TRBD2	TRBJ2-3	TGCAGTGCTAGGCTTAGCGGGAGGGCCCCAGATACGCAGTATTTT	CSARLSGRAPDTQYF
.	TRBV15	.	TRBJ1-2	TGTGCCACCAGCAGAGGAACGGACATATCCTATGGCTACACCTTC	CATSRGTDISYGYTF
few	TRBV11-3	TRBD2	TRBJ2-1	TGTGCCAGCAGTCCTCTAGCGGGAAGCAATGAGCAGTTCTTC	CASSPLAGSNEQFF
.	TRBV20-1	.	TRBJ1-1	TGCAGTGCTGCCACCGGGGGGTTGAACACTGAAGCTTTCTTT	CSAATGGLNTEAFF
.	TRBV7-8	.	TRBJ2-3	TGTGCCAGCAGCCTAGGGGTCACAGATACGCAGTATTTT	CASSLGVTDTQYF
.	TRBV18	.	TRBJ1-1	TGTGCCAGCTCGCTCGTCCGTGGGAACACTGAAGCTTTCTTT	CASSLVRGNTEAFF
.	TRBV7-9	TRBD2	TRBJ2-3	TGTGCCAGCAGCTCGTATGGGATGGGGAAACTAGCGGGAGATACGCAGTATTTT	CASSSYGMGKLAGDTQYF
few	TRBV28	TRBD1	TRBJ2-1	TGTGCCAGCAGTCGGCGAGACAGGGGATCCTACAATGAGCAGTTCTTC	CASSRRDRGSYNEQFF
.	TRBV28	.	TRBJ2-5	TGTGCCAGCAGTTTCCCGGTGGAGGCCCAGTACTTC	CASSFPVEAQYF
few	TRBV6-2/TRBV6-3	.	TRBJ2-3	TGTGCCGGATGCTCGGGAGCGCGTCCGGATACGCAGTATTTT	CAGCSGARPDTQYF
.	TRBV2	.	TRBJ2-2	TGTGCCAGCAGTGGAGGGTTGGGTTACACCGGGGAGCTGTTTTTT	CASSGGLGYTGELFF
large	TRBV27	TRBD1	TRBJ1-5	TGTGCCAGCAGTTCGGGCTGGGGACAGGGGGCTCGTCGTCAGCCCCAGCATTTT	CASSSGWGQGARRQPQHF
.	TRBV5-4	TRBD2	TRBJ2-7	TGTGCCAGCAGCTCACCAAAAGGAACTAGCGGGAGGGCCTACGAGCAGTACTTC	CASSSPKGTSGRAYEQYF
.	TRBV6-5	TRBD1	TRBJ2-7	TGTGCCAGCAGTTCCAGGGGGCGTCTCTACGAGCAGTACTTC	CASSSRGRLYEQYF
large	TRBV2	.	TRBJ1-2	TGTGCCAGCAGTGCACAGTACTATGGCTACACCTTC	CASSAQYYGYTF
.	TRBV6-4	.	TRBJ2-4	TGTGCCAGCAGAGATAAAAACATTCAGTACTTC	CASRDKNIQYF
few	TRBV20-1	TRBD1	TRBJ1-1	TGCAGTGCTGGACAGGGGGGAAACTCTGAAGCTTTCTTT	CSAGQGGNSEAFF
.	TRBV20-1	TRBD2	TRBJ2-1	TGCAGTGCTAGAGGCCGATGGGGGCAGAGCGGGAGAATGTCAAATGAGCAGTTCTTC	CSARGRWGQSGRMSNEQFF
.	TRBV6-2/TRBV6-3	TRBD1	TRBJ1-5	TGTGCCAGCAAGTGGGACAGGGGCCACAATCAGCCCCAGCATTTT	CASKWDRGHNQPQHF
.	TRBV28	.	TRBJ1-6	TGTGCCAGCAGTTTACCTCAGACGAGCTATAATTCACCCCTCCACTTT	CASSLPQTSYNSPLHF
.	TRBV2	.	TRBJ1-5	TGTGCCAGCACGAGAACCAGGGATCAGCCCCAGCATTTT	CASTRTRDQPQHF
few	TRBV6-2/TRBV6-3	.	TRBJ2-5	TGTGCCAGCAAACTTTCCGGGCCACAAGAGACCCAGTACTTC	CASKLSGPQETQYF
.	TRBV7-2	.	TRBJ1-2	TGTGCCAGCAGCTTCATCCAGACGGGCAACTATGGCTACACCTTC	CASSFIQTGNYGYTF
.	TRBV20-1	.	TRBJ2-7	TGCAGTGCTAGAGTTGGTAGTTACGAGCAGTACTTC	CSARVGSYEQYF
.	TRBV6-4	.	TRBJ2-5	TGTGCCAGCAGTGGGGATATGGCAGAGACCCAGTACTTC	CASSGDMAETQYF
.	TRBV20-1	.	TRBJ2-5	TGCAGTGCTAGGATAGGGGAACCCCAAGAGACCCAGTACTTC	CSARIGEPQETQYF
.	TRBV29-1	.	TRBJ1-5	TGCAGCGTTATGTCTTCGAGCAATCAGCCCCAGCATTTT	CSVMSSSNQPQHF
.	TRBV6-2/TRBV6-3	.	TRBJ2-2	TGTGCCAGCAGTTACGCGGGGCGAGCCGGGGAGCTGTTTTTT	CASSYAGRAGELFF
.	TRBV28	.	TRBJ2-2	TGTGCCAGCAGTTTATGGGCGGCGAACACCGGGGAGCTGTTTTTT	CASSLWAANTGELFF
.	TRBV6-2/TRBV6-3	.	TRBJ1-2	TGTGCCAGCAGTATCCGGGGGCTCAGGAATGGCTACACCTTC	CASSIRGLRNGYTF
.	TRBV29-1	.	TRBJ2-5	TGCAGCGCCCGGCCGGGACCCCAAGAGACCCAGTACTTC	CSARPGPQETQYF
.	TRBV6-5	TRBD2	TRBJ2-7	TGTGCCAGCAGTTACTCGCTAGCGGGGATCTACGAGCAGTACTTC	CASSYSLAGIYEQYF
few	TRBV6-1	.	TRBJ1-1	TGTGCCAGCAGACGGAATGGGGACACTGAAGCTTTCTTT	CASRRNGDTEAFF
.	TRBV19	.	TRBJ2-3	TGTGCCAGTACCCGTGGTAGCGGCACAGATACGCAGTATTTT	CASTRGSGTDTQYF
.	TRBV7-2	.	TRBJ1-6	TGTGCCAGCAGACCCGCACGAGGGTCTTATAATTCACCCCTCCACTTT	CASRPARGSYNSPLHF
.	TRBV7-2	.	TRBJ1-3	TGTGCCAGCAGCCCCCCACGGGGACTACCCAAAAGCTCTGGAAACACCATATATTTT	CASSPPRGLPKSSGNTIYF
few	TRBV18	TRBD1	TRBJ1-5	TGTGCCAGCTCAACCCGGGACAGGGGGCTTCTCGGCAATCAGCCCCAGCATTTT	CASSTRDRGLLGNQPQHF
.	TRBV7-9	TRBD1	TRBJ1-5	TGTGCCAGCAGCTTAGGGCAGGGGGGTCAATATAGCAATCAGCCCCAGCATTTT	CASSLGQGGQYSNQPQHF
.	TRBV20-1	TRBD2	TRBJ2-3	TGCAGTGCCGCACGGACTAGCGGGAGAGAAGATACGCAGTATTTT	CSAARTSGREDTQYF
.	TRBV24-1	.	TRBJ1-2	TGTGCCACCAGTGCAGCGGGGGAGGCTAACTATGGCTACACCTTC	CATSAAGEANYGYTF
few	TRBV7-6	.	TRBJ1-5	TGTGCCAGCAGCTTAGGGTGGACGCCAAATCAGCCCCAGCATTTT	CASSLGWTPNQPQHF
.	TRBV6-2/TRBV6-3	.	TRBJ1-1	TGTGCCAGCAGTTACGGATGGGCTCAGAACACTGAAGCTTTCTTT	CASSYGWAQNTEAFF
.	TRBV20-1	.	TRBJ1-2	TGCAGTGCTAAGGCCGGGACTTACTATGGCTACACCTTC	CSAKAGTYYGYTF
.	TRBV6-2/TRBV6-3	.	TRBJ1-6	TGTGCCAGCACCATAACAGGATTCAATTCACCCCTCCACTTT	CASTITGFNSPLHF
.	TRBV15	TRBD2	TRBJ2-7	TGTGCCACCAGCAGAGCCCCTGGACTAGCGGGAGGCGAGCAGTACTTC	CATSRAPGLAGGEQYF
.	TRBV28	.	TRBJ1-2	TGTGCCAGCATAGGGGGGGGTAACTATGGCTACACCTTC	CASIGGGNYGYTF
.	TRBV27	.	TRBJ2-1	TGTGCCAGCAGTTTAGGCTCCCAGGCCGCCTACAATGAGCAGTTCTTC	CASSLGSQAAYNEQFF
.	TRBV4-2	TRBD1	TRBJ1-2	TGTGCCAGCAGCCAAGACGCGGCAGGGGGGCGCCCCTGGGATGGCTACACCTTC	CASSQDAAGGRPWDGYTF
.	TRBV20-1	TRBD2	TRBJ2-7	TGCAGTGCTCTTAGCGGGAGAGTCAACGAGCAGTACTTC	CSALSGRVNEQYF
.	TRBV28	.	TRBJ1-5	TGTGCCAGCAGTTCCACCTTAGATCAGCCCCAGCATTTT	CASSSTLDQPQHF
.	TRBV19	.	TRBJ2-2	TGTGCCAGTAGTAGCTACGGGGAGCTGTTTTTT	CASSSYGELFF
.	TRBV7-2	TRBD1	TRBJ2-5	TGTGCCAGCAACCGAGGGGGCGGAGTCGAAGAGACCCAGTACTTC	CASNRGGGVEETQYF
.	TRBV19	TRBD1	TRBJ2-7	TGTGCCAGTAGTACGGGACAGGGCAGAACTAACGAGCAGTACTTC	CASSTGQGRTNEQYF
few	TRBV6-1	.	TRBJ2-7	TGTGCCAGCAGTGAGCCGGGACTCCCGAGCTCCTACGAGCAGTACTTC	CASSEPGLPSSYEQYF
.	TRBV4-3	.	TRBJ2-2	TGCGCCAGCAGCCTACAGGGTAGTGGCGGGGAGCTGTTTTTT	CASSLQGSGGELFF